This T cell receptor (beta chain) was observed in a study of T cell responses to AZD1222 COVID-19 vaccine. Overall study results and limits: CD4 TCRs linked to vaccination spanned spike, dominating at 160-218 and 743-854. Clonal diversity may have been underestimated, and the donors were mostly white British, with more females than males. A reported finding is that nearly half of spike-specific TCRs target unmutated variant regions.

The method was immunoSEQ multiplex PCR; TCRdb's version includes in-frame clones alone and lacks a portion of them. The table has about 94,000 clones, roughly 85% seen once. CDR1 and CDR2 from the germline V gene are SQVTM and ANQGSEA. V gave up 5 bases and J gave up 3 bases; unmatched junction bases: 7. The length of the CDR3 is 14 residues. As concerns this clone: What it recognizes is unknown.

The clonotype originates from an adult who received the AZD1222 COVID-19 vaccine. The chain has TRBV29-1 and TRBJ1-1; 9 bases are shared with TRBD1. The starting material was peripheral blood, obtained 28 days after the second AZD1222 dose. CDR3 nucleotides: TGCAGCGTTCCGGGACAGGGAGGGGACACTGAAGCTTTCTTT. Its protein product is CSVPGQGGDTEAFF.